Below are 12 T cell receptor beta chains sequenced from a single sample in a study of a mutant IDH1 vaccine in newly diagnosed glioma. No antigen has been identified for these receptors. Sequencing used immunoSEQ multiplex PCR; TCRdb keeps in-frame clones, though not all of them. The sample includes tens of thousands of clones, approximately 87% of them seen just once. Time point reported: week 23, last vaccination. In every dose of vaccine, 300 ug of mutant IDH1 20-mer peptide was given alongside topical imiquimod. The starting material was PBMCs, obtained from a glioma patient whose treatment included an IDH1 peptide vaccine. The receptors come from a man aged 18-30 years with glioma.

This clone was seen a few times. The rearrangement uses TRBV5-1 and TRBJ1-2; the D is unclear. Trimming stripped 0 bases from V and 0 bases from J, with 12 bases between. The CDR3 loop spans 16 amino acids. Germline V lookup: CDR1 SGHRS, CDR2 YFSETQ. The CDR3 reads CASSLEGSKANYGYTF. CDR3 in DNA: TGCGCCAGCAGCTTGGAAGGATCGAAGGCTAACTATGGCTACACCTTC.

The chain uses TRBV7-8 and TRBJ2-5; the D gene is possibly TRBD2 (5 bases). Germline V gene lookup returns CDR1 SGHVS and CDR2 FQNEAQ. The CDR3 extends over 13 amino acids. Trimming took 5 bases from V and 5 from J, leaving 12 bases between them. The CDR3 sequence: CASSGSGYETQYF. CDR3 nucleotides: TGTGCCAGCAGCGGAAGCGGATACGAGACCCAGTACTTC.

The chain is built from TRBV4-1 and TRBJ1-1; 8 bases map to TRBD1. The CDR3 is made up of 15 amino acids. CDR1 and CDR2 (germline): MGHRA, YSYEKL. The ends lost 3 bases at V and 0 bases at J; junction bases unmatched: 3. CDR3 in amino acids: CASSQRQGLNTEAFF. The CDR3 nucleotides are TGCGCCAGCAGCCAGAGACAGGGGTTGAACACTGAAGCTTTCTTT.

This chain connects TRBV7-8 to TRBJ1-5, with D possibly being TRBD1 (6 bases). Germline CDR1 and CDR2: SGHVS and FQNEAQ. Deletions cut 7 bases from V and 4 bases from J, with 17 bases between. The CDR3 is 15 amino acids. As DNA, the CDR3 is TGTGCCAGCACCCCTGCGGCAGGGGCTAATCAGCCCCAGCATTTT. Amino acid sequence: CASTPAAGANQPQHF.

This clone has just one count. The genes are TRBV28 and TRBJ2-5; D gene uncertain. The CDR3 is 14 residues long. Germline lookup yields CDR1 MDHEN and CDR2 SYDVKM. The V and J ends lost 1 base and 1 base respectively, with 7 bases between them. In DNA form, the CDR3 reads TGTGCCAGCAGTTTATCGTCAAGCCAAGAGACCCAGTACTTC. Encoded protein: CASSLSSSQETQYF.

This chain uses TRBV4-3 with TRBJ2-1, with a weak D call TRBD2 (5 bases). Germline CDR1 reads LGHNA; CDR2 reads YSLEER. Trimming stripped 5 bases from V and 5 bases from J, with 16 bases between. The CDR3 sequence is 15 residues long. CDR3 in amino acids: CASSAEALWNNEQFF. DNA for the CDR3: TGCGCCAGCAGCGCGGAGGCCCTTTGGAACAATGAGCAGTTCTTC.

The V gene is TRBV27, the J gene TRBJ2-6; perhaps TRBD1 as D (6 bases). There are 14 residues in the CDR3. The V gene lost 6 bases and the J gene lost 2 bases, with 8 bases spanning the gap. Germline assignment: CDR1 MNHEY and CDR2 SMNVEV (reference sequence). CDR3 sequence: CASSRQAGANVLTF. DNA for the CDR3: TGTGCCAGCAGCCGACAGGCTGGGGCCAACGTCCTGACTTTC.

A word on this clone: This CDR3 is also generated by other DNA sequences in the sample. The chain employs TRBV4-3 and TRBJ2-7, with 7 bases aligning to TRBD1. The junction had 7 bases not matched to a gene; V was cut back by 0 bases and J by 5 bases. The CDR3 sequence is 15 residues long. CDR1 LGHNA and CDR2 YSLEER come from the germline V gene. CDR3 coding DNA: TGCGCCAGCAGCCAAGACAGGGGGTTCGGGAACGAGCAGTACTTC. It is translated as CASSQDRGFGNEQYF.

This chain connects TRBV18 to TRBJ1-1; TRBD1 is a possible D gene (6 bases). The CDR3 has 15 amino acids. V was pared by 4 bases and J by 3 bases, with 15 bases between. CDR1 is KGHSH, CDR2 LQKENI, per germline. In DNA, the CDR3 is TGTGCCAGCTCACGACTGACAGGTGTTGACACTGAAGCTTTCTTT. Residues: CASSRLTGVDTEAFF.

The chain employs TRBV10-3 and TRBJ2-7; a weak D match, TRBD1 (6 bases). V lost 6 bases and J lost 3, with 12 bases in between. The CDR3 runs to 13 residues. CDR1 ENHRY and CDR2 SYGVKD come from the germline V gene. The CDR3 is CAIRPGTSYEQYF. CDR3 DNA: TGTGCCATCAGACCCGGGACAAGCTACGAGCAGTACTTC.

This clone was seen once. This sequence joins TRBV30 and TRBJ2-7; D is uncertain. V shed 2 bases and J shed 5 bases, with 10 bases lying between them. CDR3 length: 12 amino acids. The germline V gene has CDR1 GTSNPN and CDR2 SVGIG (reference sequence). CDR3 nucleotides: TGTGCCTGGAGTCTTGTGGTAGACGAGCAGTACTTC. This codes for CAWSLVVDEQYF.

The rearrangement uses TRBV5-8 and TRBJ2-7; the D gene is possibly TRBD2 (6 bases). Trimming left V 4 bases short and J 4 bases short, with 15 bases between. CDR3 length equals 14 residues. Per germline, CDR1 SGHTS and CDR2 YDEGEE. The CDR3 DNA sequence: TGTGCCAGCAGCCCCGAGGGAGGCTGGTACGAGCAGTACTTC. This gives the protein CASSPEGGWYEQYF.